The clone carrying this T cell receptor beta chain appeared many times. Its antigen is undetermined. The sample originates from a study of shared clonotypes between healthy human individuals. The CDR3 has 13 amino acids. Germline V gene data show CDR1 as LNHDA and CDR2 as SQIVND (reference sequence). The germline V and J ends were trimmed by 3 bases and 2 bases, with 7 bases remaining between them. Study findings and constraints: Generation of non-shared clonotypes was less probable than generation of clonotypes shared by all four donors.

Libraries were prepared by immunoSEQ multiplex PCR; TCRdb keeps only in-frame clonotypes and omits some of them. Of 550,000 to 700,000 clones listed, roughly 72% are singletons. Sequences were obtained from memory CD4+ T cells sorted from blood. As for subset: CD45RA-negative fraction. This chain links TRBV19 with TRBJ2-5; no clear D gene. The sequence derives from a woman aged 30 to 39 in good health. In DNA form, the CDR3 reads TGTGCCAGTAGTATCGACCCTCAAGAGACCCAGTACTTC. It translates to CASSIDPQETQYF.